Following are 2 T cell receptor beta chains from one sample sequenced in a study of T-cell memory formation after mild COVID-19. Each CDR3 protein is one row after TCRdb ran MiXCR on the 5' RACE reads. The sample shows about 110,000 distinct CDR3 sequences, roughly 14% of them seen only once. The sequencing input was PBMCs or a T cell subset sorted from them (not recorded which). All receptors derive from a man younger than 35 who had mild COVID-19 (a few samples of this study predate the infection). Cell type and time point are not known.

This clonotype was counted only a few times. The rearrangement links TRBV6-2 or TRBV6-3 to TRBJ2-5; possible D gene TRBD1, 6 bases. Trimming took 0 bases from V and 1 from J, leaving 12 bases between them. The CDR3 spans 16 residues. The germline V gene encodes CDR1 MNHEY and CDR2 SVGEGT. The CDR3 is CASSYSTSRGQETQYF. In nucleotides, the CDR3 is TGTGCCAGCAGTTACTCGACGTCCAGGGGCCAAGAGACCCAGTACTTC.

This clonotype has just a few counts. Written as DNA, the CDR3 is TGCGCCAGCAGCCAACGGACTGGAGGCACCGGGGAGCTGTTTTTT. Translation: CASSQRTGGTGELFF. The chain combines TRBV4-1 with TRBJ2-2; perhaps TRBD2 as D (5 bases). V was pared by 2 bases and J by 4 bases, with 11 bases between. Germline V gene data show CDR1 as MGHRA and CDR2 as YSYEKL. The CDR3 length is 15 residues.